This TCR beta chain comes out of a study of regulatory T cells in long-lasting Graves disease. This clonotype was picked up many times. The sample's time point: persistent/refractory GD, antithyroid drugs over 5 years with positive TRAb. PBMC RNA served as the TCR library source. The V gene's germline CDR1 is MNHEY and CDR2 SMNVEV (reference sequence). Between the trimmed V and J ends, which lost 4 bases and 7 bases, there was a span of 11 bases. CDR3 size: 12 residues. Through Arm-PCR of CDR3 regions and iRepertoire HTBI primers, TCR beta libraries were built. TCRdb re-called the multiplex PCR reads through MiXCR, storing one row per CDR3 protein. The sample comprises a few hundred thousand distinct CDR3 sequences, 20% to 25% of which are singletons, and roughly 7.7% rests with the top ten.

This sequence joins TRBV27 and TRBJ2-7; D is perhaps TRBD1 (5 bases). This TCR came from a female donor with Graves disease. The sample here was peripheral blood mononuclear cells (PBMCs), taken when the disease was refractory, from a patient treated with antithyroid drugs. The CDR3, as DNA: TGTGCCAGCAGTTCGCATTCAGGGGAGCAGTACTTC. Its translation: CASSSHSGEQYF.